The clone carrying this T cell receptor beta chain has more than one count but fewer than ten. Original analysis: Cell counts per sample came from amplifying reference gene primers. Repertoires were generated with immunoSEQ multiplex PCR, while TCRdb's copy carries only in-frame clones and drops some. V, J and clone size were drawn from that table, and D and trimming were deduced from the DNA. The sample contains 55,000 to 65,000 clones, over 70% of which appear only once. The sample originates from a study of blood T cell repertoires in COVID-19. Study-wide background: Some COVID-19 samples were acute and others convalescent; all came from the United States, Italy and Spain. The analysed material was cDNA or gDNA that came from T cells, B-cell-depleted T cells, or PBMCs.

Per germline, CDR1 MDHEN and CDR2 SYDVKM. V lost 5 bases to trimming and J lost 3 bases; unmatched junction nucleotides: 13. The CDR3 has 16 amino acids. Sequencing was done on a sample of peripheral blood. The clonotype was recovered from a man between 60 and 75 years old with acute or convalescent COVID-19. The V and J genes are TRBV28 and TRBJ2-7; 7 bases line up with TRBD2. In DNA form, the CDR3 reads TGTGCCAGCAGTGCTGCCGGGTCCCTAGCGGACTACGAGCAGTACTTC. Protein product: CASSAAGSLADYEQYF.